Shown below are 27 T cell receptor beta chains from a single sample sequenced in a study of blood T cells in healthy people across ages. With a J-beta primer mix and a sample-barcoded 5' primer, a second PCR ran about 7 to 12 cycles. A single record per CDR3 protein comes from TCRdb applying MiXCR to the 5' RACE reads. The sample carries roughly 800,000 distinct CDR3 sequences, 53% recorded once. The source material was blood. Receptors were obtained from a man older than 75 in good health.

This chain uses TRBV6-5 with TRBJ1-1, with a tentative D call TRBD1 (5 bases). The CDR3 has 13 residues. Germline loops: CDR1 MNHEY, CDR2 SVGAGI. Deletions cut 6 bases from V and 11 bases from J, with 19 bases between. In nucleotides, the CDR3 is TGTGCCAGCAGCCGGGGGTCTGGATTAGAGGCTTTCTTT. It yields the protein CASSRGSGLEAFF.

This chain connects TRBV11-2 to TRBJ2-1; TRBD2 matches at 11 bases. The DNA end favors TRBJ2-7, so the J call may be wrong. The CDR3 contains 17 residues. Germline lookup yields CDR1 SGHAT and CDR2 FQNNGV. In DNA, the CDR3 is TGTGCCAGCAGCTTAGGGATAGCGGGAGGGACCTACAATGAGCAGTACTTC. Amino acids: CASSLGIAGGTYNEQYF.

With regard to this clonotype: A read error may produce the germline difference seen at one junction end. V gene TRBV12-3 or TRBV12-4 combines with J gene TRBJ2-7; D is unresolved. The CDR3 is 13 residues long. The CDR3 here is CAGSLNWGYEQYF. Here the CDR3 DNA reads TGTGCCGGCAGTTTAAATTGGGGATACGAGCAGTACTTC.

The rearrangement joins TRBV5-1 to TRBJ2-1; D ambiguous. Trimming left V 0 bases short and J 8 bases short, with 6 bases between. CDR3 length: 12 amino acids. CDR1 is SGHRS, CDR2 YFSETQ, per germline. The CDR3 loop reads CASSLVYHEQFF. CDR3 in DNA: TGCGCCAGCAGCTTGGTTTACCATGAGCAGTTCTTC.

The rearrangement uses TRBV7-9 and TRBJ1-1; the D gene is possibly TRBD1 (6 bases). The V and J ends lost 5 bases and 1 base respectively, with 17 bases between them. Germline-derived CDR1 and CDR2 are SEHNR and FQNEAQ (reference sequence). There are 16 residues in the CDR3. The chain's CDR3 is CASSQGQRGGNTEAFF. The CDR3 DNA sequence: TGTGCCAGCAGCCAGGGGCAGCGAGGGGGGAACACTGAAGCTTTCTTT.

The chain carries TRBV12-3 or TRBV12-4 and TRBJ1-2; perhaps TRBD1 as D (5 bases). V lost 5 bases and J lost 4, with 23 bases in between. CDR3 size: 17 residues. CDR3 sequence: CASSPEPPGATSYGYTF. CDR3 DNA: TGTGCCAGCAGTCCCGAACCGCCCGGGGCGACGAGCTATGGCTACACCTTC.

The chain links TRBV13 to TRBJ2-2, with D maybe TRBD2 (6 bases). V was clipped by 6 bases and J by 4 bases, with 9 bases between them. The CDR3 consists of 13 residues. Germline CDR1 is PRHDT and CDR2 is FYEKMQ (reference sequence). The CDR3 nucleotides read TGTGCCAGCAGTGGGAGGAGCACCGGGGAGCTGTTTTTT. This sequence encodes CASSGRSTGELFF. Supplemented by reference TRBV13 and TRBJ2-2, the full variable domain reads AAGVIQSPRHLIKEKRETATLKCYPIPRHDTVYWYQQGPGQDPQFLISFYEKMQSDKGSIPDRFSAQQFSDYHSELNMSSLELGDSALYFCASSGRSTGELFFGEGSRLTVL.

The rearrangement uses TRBV2 and TRBJ2-7; D is possibly TRBD1 (5 bases). The CDR3 is made up of 13 amino acids. The V gene lost 8 bases and the J gene lost 2 bases, with 13 bases spanning the gap. Germline-derived CDR1 and CDR2 are SNHLY and FYNNEI. Here the CDR3 DNA reads TGTGCCAGCCGAACACTCAGGGCCTACGAGCAGTACTTC. Its translation is CASRTLRAYEQYF. Supplemented by reference TRBV2 and TRBJ2-7, the full variable domain reads EPEVTQTPSHQVTQMGQEVILRCVPISNHLYFYWYRQILGQKVEFLVSFYNNEISEKSEIFDDQFSVERPDGSNFTLKIRSTKLEDSAMYFCASRTLRAYEQYFGPGTRLTVT.

V is TRBV10-3 and J is TRBJ2-3; D is ambiguous. Between the trimmed V and J ends, which lost 0 bases and 14 bases, there was a span of 15 bases. CDR1 and CDR2 from the germline V gene are ENHRY and SYGVKD. The CDR3 extends over 13 amino acids. CDR3 loop: CAISESTPRYAYF. CDR3 sequence (DNA): TGTGCCATCAGTGAGTCGACTCCCAGATACGCGTATTTT.

The genes are TRBV5-1 and TRBJ2-2; D remains ambiguous. The CDR3 contains 13 residues. V was cut by 4 bases and J by 7 bases, with 11 bases left in between. Germline CDR1 is SGHRS and CDR2 is YFSETQ. The CDR3 nucleotides are TGCGCCAGCAGCCCTCTTGTGAGCGGGGAGCTGTTTTTT. Its translation is CASSPLVSGELFF.

This clonotype was detected only a few times. The chain recombines TRBV7-2 with TRBJ2-1; TRBD1 is a possible D gene (5 bases). Looked up from germline, CDR1 is SGHTA and CDR2 is FQGNSA. This CDR3 spans 13 amino acids. Trimming stripped 5 bases from V and 6 bases from J, with 11 bases between. In DNA, the CDR3 is TGTGCCAGCAGCCTCCGACAGTCCAATGAGCAGTTCTTC. Encoded protein: CASSLRQSNEQFF. The complete variable domain, with remaining parts taken from reference TRBV7-2 and TRBJ2-1, reads GAGVSQSPSNKVTEKGKDVELRCDPISGHTALYWYRQSLGQGLEFLIYFQGNSAPDKSGLPSDRFSAERTGGSVSTLTIQRTQQEDSAVYLCASSLRQSNEQFFGPGTRLTVL.

This chain connects TRBV7-2 to TRBJ2-7; 9 nucleotides align to TRBD1. There are 15 residues in the CDR3. Per germline, CDR1 SGHTA and CDR2 FQGNSA. The trim removed 5 bases at V and 4 bases at J, leaving 9 bases unmatched. CDR3 protein: CASSVPTGGAYEQYF. DNA for the CDR3: TGTGCCAGCAGCGTCCCCACAGGGGGCGCGTACGAGCAGTACTTC.

This clonotype was found a few times. The chain carries TRBV10-3 and TRBJ1-5; 9 bases align to TRBD1. Germline CDR1 reads ENHRY; CDR2 reads SYGVKD. The CDR3 loop spans 15 amino acids. V shed 5 bases, J shed 1 base, and the junction held 3 bases outside the gene matches. The CDR3 loop is CAISSGTGSNQPQHF. The CDR3 DNA is TGTGCCATCAGTTCCGGGACAGGGAGCAATCAGCCCCAGCATTTT.

This sequence joins TRBV20-1 and TRBJ1-1, with D hard to call. V shed 6 bases and J shed 0 bases, with 11 bases lying between them. The CDR3 extends over 13 amino acids. Germline V gene sequence: CDR1 DFQATT, CDR2 SNEGSKA (reference sequence). For the CDR3, the DNA is TGCAGTGCCATCACATATATGAACACTGAAGCTTTCTTT. It encodes CSAITYMNTEAFF.

The chain carries TRBV7-2 and TRBJ2-1; no clear D gene. The CDR3 covers 14 residues. CDR1 is SGHTA, CDR2 FQGNSA, per germline. V was cut by 4 bases and J by 0 bases, with 7 bases left in between. The CDR3 nucleotides read TGTGCCAGCAGCTCCTATCCCTCCTACAATGAGCAGTTCTTC. Translating it yields CASSSYPSYNEQFF.

In its sample, this clonotype was seen a few times. For the CDR3, the DNA is TGCGCCAGCAGCATACAGGGGACTGAAGCTTTCTTT. This codes for CASSIQGTEAFF. The rearrangement uses TRBV5-1 and TRBJ1-1; TRBD1 aligns across 7 bases. Germline V gene data show CDR1 as SGHRS and CDR2 as YFSETQ. CDR3 size: 12 residues. Germline trimming cut 4 bases from V and 5 bases from J; bases unmatched to any gene: 2.

This clonotype has just a few counts. The CDR3 nucleotides read TGCGCCAGCCCAGACAGGGGCCTCAATCAGCCCCAGCATTTT. Protein product: CASPDRGLNQPQHF. The gene calls are TRBV5-1 and TRBJ1-5, with 8 nucleotides matching TRBD1. The length of the CDR3 is 14 residues. Trimming cost V 7 bases and J 3 bases; bases outside gene matches: 6. In germline, CDR1 is SGHRS, CDR2 YFSETQ. Full variable domain (rest looked up from reference TRBV5-1 and TRBJ1-5): KAGVTQTPRYLIKTRGQQVTLSCSPISGHRSVSWYQQTPGQGLQFLFEYFSETQRNKGNFPGRFSGRQFSNSRSEMNVSTLELGDSALYLCASPDRGLNQPQHFGDGTRLSIL.

CDR3 coding DNA: TGTGCCAGCAGTGCCGGGGACAGGCAAGAGACCCAGTACTTC. Protein product: CASSAGDRQETQYF. The chain couples TRBV25-1 to TRBJ2-5, with 8 bases lining up with TRBD1. The J segment lost 2 bases and the V segment lost 4 bases, leaving 3 bases of the junction unmatched. The CDR3 totals 14 residues. The V gene's germline CDR1 is MGHDK and CDR2 SYGVNS.

V gene TRBV7-9 combines with J gene TRBJ1-5; possible D gene TRBD1, 6 bases. Germline CDR1 and CDR2: SEHNR and FQNEAQ (reference sequence). The length of the CDR3 is 15 residues. The V and J ends lost 0 bases and 3 bases respectively, with 9 bases between them. CDR3 DNA: TGTGCCAGCAGCTTAGCGGGGGACACCAATCAGCCCCAGCATTTT. It yields the protein CASSLAGDTNQPQHF.

The chain uses TRBV27 and TRBJ2-5; D possibly matches TRBD1 or TRBD2 (5 bases each). This CDR3 is 14 amino acids long. V gave up 3 bases and J gave up 7 bases, with 15 bases separating them. Germline loops: CDR1 MNHEY, CDR2 SMNVEV (reference sequence). The CDR3 spells CASSLAGTRGTQYF. The CDR3 coding sequence is TGTGCCAGCAGTTTGGCCGGGACCCGCGGGACCCAGTACTTC.

This chain links TRBV5-1 with TRBJ2-1, with 13 bases that match TRBD2. CDR3 length: 17 amino acids. V was clipped by 4 bases and J by 2 bases; unmatched bases: 6. Germline CDR1 reads SGHRS; CDR2 reads YFSETQ. The CDR3 reads CASSVGTSGNPYNEQFF. The CDR3 region has the DNA TGCGCCAGCAGCGTCGGGACTAGCGGGAACCCCTACAATGAGCAGTTCTTC. Full variable domain (rest looked up from reference TRBV5-1 and TRBJ2-1): KAGVTQTPRYLIKTRGQQVTLSCSPISGHRSVSWYQQTPGQGLQFLFEYFSETQRNKGNFPGRFSGRQFSNSRSEMNVSTLELGDSALYLCASSVGTSGNPYNEQFFGPGTRLTVL.

The chain joins TRBV12-3 or TRBV12-4 to TRBJ2-1, with D uncertain. The DNA end lines up better with TRBJ2-7; the J call may be wrong. The CDR3 is made up of 14 amino acids. The CDR3 bases are TGTGCCAGCAGCCCACTAAGCGTCGCCTACGAGCAGTACTTC. Its protein is CASSPLSVAYEQYF.

The genes are TRBV11-2 and TRBJ2-7; TRBD2 is a possible D gene (5 bases). The germline V and J ends were trimmed by 3 bases and 3 bases, with 12 bases remaining between them. Looked up from germline, CDR1 is SGHAT and CDR2 is FQNNGV. The CDR3 runs 14 residues. The CDR3 DNA is TGTGCCAGCAGCTTGACTCGGGGATTCTACGAGCAGTACTTC. It yields the protein CASSLTRGFYEQYF.

This chain links TRBV7-2 with TRBJ1-6, with 9 bases that match TRBD1. This CDR3 has 15 residues. Trimming cost V 5 bases and J 5 bases; bases outside gene matches: 4. Per germline, CDR1 SGHTA and CDR2 FQGNSA. The CDR3 DNA sequence: TGTGCCAGCAGCCTGGGACAGGGACATAATTCACCCCTCCACTTT. The encoded protein is CASSLGQGHNSPLHF.

This clonotype was observed a handful of times. The rearrangement links TRBV13 to TRBJ2-1, with 7 bases aligning to TRBD2. Germline assignment: CDR1 PRHDT and CDR2 FYEKMQ (reference sequence). The CDR3 runs to 15 residues. V gave up 5 bases and J gave up 8 bases; unmatched junction bases: 12. CDR3 sequence reads: CASSPGGSQPHEQFF. The CDR3 DNA follows: TGTGCCAGCAGCCCGGGGGGTTCTCAGCCCCATGAGCAGTTCTTC.

Concerning this clonotype itself: A single base separates this from a much larger clone, so it may be a read error. This chain joins TRBV7-2 and TRBJ2-1, with D uncertain. V lost 1 base and J 13 bases, leaving 11 bases between the germline ends. This CDR3 has 12 amino acids. Germline V gene sequence: CDR1 SGHTA, CDR2 FQGNSA. CDR3 region: CASSLVQETQFF. For the CDR3, the DNA is TGTGCCAGCAGCTTAGTCCAAGAGACCCAGTTCTTC. The full variable domain, in which reference TRBV7-2 and TRBJ2-1 provide the parts outside the CDR3, is GAGVSQSPSNKVTEKGKDVELRCDPISGHTALYWYRQSLGQGLEFLIYFQGNSAPDKSGLPSDRFSAERTGGSVSTLTIQRTQQEDSAVYLCASSLVQETQFFGPGTRLTVL.

The chain joins TRBV20-1 to TRBJ1-2; maybe TRBD1 (5 bases). This CDR3 comprises 11 residues. The V end was cut by 1 base, the J end by 8 bases, with 8 bases between. CDR1 DFQATT and CDR2 SNEGSKA come from the germline V gene (reference sequence). The CDR3 sequence: CSARARVGYTF. DNA of the CDR3: TGCAGTGCTAGAGCCAGGGTGGGCTACACCTTC.